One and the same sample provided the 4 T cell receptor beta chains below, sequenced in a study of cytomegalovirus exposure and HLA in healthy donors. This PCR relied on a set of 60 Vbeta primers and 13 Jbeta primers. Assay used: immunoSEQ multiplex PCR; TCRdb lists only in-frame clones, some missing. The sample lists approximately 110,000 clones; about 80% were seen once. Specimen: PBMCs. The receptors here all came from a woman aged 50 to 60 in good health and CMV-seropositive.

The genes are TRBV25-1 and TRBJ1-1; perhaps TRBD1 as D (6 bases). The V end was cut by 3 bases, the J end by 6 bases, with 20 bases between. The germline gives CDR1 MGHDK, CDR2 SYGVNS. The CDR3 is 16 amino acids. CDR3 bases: TGTGCCAGCAGTGATGAACAGGGTGGGGGTGGGTCTGAAGCTTTCTTT. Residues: CASSDEQGGGGSEAFF.

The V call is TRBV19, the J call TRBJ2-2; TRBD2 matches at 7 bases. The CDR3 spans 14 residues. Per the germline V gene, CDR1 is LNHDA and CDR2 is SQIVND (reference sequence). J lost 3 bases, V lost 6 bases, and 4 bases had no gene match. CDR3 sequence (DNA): TGTGCCAGTAGGTGGGGAGGGGACACCGGGGAGCTGTTTTTT. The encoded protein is CASRWGGDTGELFF.

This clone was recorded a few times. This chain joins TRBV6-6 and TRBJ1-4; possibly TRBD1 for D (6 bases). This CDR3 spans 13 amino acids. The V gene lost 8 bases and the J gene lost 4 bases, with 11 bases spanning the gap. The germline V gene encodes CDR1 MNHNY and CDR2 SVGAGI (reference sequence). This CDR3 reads CASRDILNEKLFF. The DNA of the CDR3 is TGTGCCAGCCGGGACATACTTAATGAAAAACTGTTTTTT.

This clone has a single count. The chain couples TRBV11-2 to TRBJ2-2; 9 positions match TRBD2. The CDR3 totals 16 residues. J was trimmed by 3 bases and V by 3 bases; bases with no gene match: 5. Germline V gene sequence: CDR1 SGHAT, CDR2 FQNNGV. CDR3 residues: CASSFRGLAYTGELFF. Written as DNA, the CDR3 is TGTGCCAGCAGCTTCCGAGGACTAGCGTACACCGGGGAGCTGTTTTTT.